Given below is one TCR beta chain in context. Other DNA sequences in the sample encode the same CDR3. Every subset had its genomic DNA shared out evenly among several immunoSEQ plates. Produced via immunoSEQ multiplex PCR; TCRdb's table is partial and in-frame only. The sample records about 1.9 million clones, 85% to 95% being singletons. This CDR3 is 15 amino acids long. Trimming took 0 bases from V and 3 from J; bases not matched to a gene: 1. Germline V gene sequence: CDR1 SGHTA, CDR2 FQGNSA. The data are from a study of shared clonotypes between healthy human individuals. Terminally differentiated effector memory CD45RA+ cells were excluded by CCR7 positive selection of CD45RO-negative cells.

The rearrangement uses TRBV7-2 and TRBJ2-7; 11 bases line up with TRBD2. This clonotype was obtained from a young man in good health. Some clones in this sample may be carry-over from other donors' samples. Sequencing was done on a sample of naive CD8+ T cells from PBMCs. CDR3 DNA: TGTGCCAGCAGCTTAGCCCTAGCGGGAGGCTACGAGCAGTACTTC. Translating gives CASSLALAGGYEQYF.